The table lists the clone carrying this TCR beta chain with many counts. Its specificity is not known. The sample comes from a study of T cells in Graves' hyperthyroidism and ophthalmopathy. For the study at large: Upon initial diagnosis and before any treatment, peripheral blood was collected. General study findings and limits: Ophthalmopathy, as predicted by the model, came a median 6.5 months after the prediction.

The TCR beta CDR3 regions underwent amplification using RNA transcripts as the source. Carried out on the TCR CDR3, a first-round RT-PCR used the HTBI primer set. TCRdb itself ran the multiplex PCR reads through MiXCR, one entry per CDR3 protein. The sample lists around 110,000 distinct CDR3 sequences; 16% were seen once. The CDR3 has 15 residues. Germline trimming cut 4 bases from V and 2 bases from J; bases unmatched to any gene: 3. Germline-derived CDR1 and CDR2 are LGHDT and YNNKEL (reference sequence). Uncontrolled infection, other autoimmune disease, pregnancy or lactation disqualified patients from enrolment. PBMCs were derived from 10 ml fresh peripheral blood.

Sequenced material: blood. The chain combines TRBV3-1 with TRBJ2-3, with 10 bases aligning to TRBD1. The sequence was collected from a woman between 45 and 60 years old with Graves' hyperthyroidism. Here the CDR3 DNA reads TGTGCCAGCAGCCGGACAGGGGGTCTCACAGATACGCAGTATTTT. This translates into CASSRTGGLTDTQYF.